A selection of T cell receptor beta chains follows, all from one sample in a study of Ad26.COV2.S vaccination and SARS-CoV-2 variants. TCRdb's table, derived via immunoSEQ multiplex PCR, lists solely in-frame clones and lacks some. Of 330,000 or so clones listed, approximately 87% are singletons. Sample: peripheral blood, taken in a trial of Ad26.COV2.S vaccine versus placebo. The source is a person between 18 and 65 years old who received the Ad26.COV2.S COVID-19 vaccine or a placebo. The CDR3 runs from the conserved cysteine through the conserved F or W. D genes are given only for firm matches. Size is omitted from some rows. Given values are once, few, many or a class for expanded clones.

TRBJ2-1	TRBV12-3/TRBV12-4	-	TRBD2	CASSRTLAQQFF	TGTGCCAGCAGTCGCACACTAGCGCAACAGTTCTTC
TRBJ2-2	TRBV2	-	TRBD1	CASRGQGTNTGELFF	TGTGCCAGCAGGGGACAGGGGACGAACACCGGGGAGCTGTTTTTT
TRBJ2-3	TRBV5-1	-	TRBD2	CASSLWLAGASSTDTQYF	TGCGCCAGCAGCTTGTGGCTAGCGGGGGCCTCTAGCACAGATACGCAGTATTTT
TRBJ1-2	TRBV13	-	-	CASSLGGADGYTF	TGTGCCAGCAGCTTGGGGGGCGCGGATGGCTACACCTTC
TRBJ1-2	TRBV7-2	-	-	CASSFGSGLRYGYTF	TGTGCCAGCAGCTTTGGGTCAGGCCTCCGCTATGGCTACACCTTC
TRBJ1-1	TRBV12-3/TRBV12-4	-	-	CASSFTPSPEAFF	TGTGCCAGCAGTTTTACGCCTAGTCCTGAAGCTTTCTTT
TRBJ1-3	TRBV15	-	-	CATSRLRSGNTIYF	TGTGCCACCAGCAGGCTCCGCTCTGGAAACACCATATATTTT
TRBJ1-1	TRBV4-3	-	-	CASSQDEMGVGSTEAFF	TGCGCCAGCAGCCAAGATGAAATGGGGGTTGGGAGTACTGAAGCTTTCTTT
TRBJ2-1	TRBV7-9	-	-	CASSFGPEQFF	TGTGCCAGCAGCTTTGGGCCCGAGCAGTTCTTC
TRBJ1-1	TRBV5-6	-	TRBD1	CASSSTGVNTEAFF	TGTGCCAGCAGCTCCACAGGGGTTAACACTGAAGCTTTCTTT
TRBJ2-3	TRBV3-1/TRBV3-2	once	TRBD2	CASSHWTSGGLSTDTQYF	TGTGCCAGCAGCCACTGGACTAGCGGGGGCCTTAGCACAGATACGCAGTATTTT
TRBJ2-1	TRBV6-5	-	TRBD2	CASSPKRLAGEEQFF	TGTGCCAGCAGTCCCAAACGACTAGCGGGAGAGGAGCAGTTCTTC
TRBJ1-1	TRBV19	-	-	CASSITGNTEAFF	TGTGCCAGTAGTATCACGGGGAACACTGAAGCTTTCTTT
TRBJ1-1	TRBV5-1	-	TRBD1	CASSQDRVVTEAFF	TGCGCCAGCAGCCAGGACAGGGTGGTTACTGAAGCTTTCTTT
TRBJ1-2	TRBV12-3/TRBV12-4	-	-	CASSFVGADGYTF	TGTGCCAGCAGTTTTGTGGGGGCAGATGGCTACACCTTC